This TCR beta chain is drawn from a study of T cells in Graves' hyperthyroidism and ophthalmopathy. Study at large: The authors collected peripheral blood at initial diagnosis, before any treatment.

Disease duration under 2 months; hyperthyroidism patients were aged 18 to 65. General study results and limits: Onset of ophthalmopathy came a median roughly 6.9 months after the model predicted it. Blood also contained most expanded thyroid clonotypes above 0.001.

The CDR3 covers 15 residues. The ends were cut back, 6 bases at V and 1 base at J, with 13 bases in the middle. CDR1 and CDR2 from the germline V gene are MNHNS and SASEGT. Concerning this clonotype: Its target is not known.

The CDR3 regions of TCR beta were amplified from RNA transcripts. The primer set for the first-round RT-PCR of the TCR CDR3 was HTBI. Each CDR3 protein is one row after TCRdb ran MiXCR on the multiplex PCR reads. The sample carries around 300,000 distinct CDR3 sequences, 13% recorded once. What was sequenced was blood. This TCR derives from a woman aged 25 to 39 with Graves' hyperthyroidism that later progressed to Graves' ophthalmopathy. The V call is TRBV6-1, the J call TRBJ2-1, with D hard to call. CDR3 protein: CASSLYPRSYNEQFF. As DNA, the CDR3 is TGTGCCAGCAGCCTATACCCCCGGTCCTACAATGAGCAGTTCTTC.